This T cell receptor (beta chain) stems from a study of shared clonotypes between healthy human individuals. For this clone: Antigen unknown.

Libraries were prepared by immunoSEQ multiplex PCR; TCRdb keeps only in-frame clonotypes and omits some of them. The table lists approximately 2.3 million clones, over 90% of them singletons. There are 13 residues in the CDR3. Trimming left V 3 bases short and J 8 bases short, with 13 bases between. The germline V gene has CDR1 KGHSH and CDR2 LQKENI. Study conclusions and caveats: Clonotype sharing levels among donors were expected to vary with sequencing depth.

This TCR was sampled from a man aged 18 to 29 in good health. Some clones in this sample may be carry-over from other donors' samples. This chain connects TRBV18 to TRBJ1-2; D ambiguous. Sequenced input: naive CD4+ T cells from PBMCs. Specified subset: CD45RA+ positively selected. Written as DNA, the CDR3 is TGTGCCAGCTCACCTGGTCAGGCAGAGGGCTACACCTTC. It codes for CASSPGQAEGYTF.